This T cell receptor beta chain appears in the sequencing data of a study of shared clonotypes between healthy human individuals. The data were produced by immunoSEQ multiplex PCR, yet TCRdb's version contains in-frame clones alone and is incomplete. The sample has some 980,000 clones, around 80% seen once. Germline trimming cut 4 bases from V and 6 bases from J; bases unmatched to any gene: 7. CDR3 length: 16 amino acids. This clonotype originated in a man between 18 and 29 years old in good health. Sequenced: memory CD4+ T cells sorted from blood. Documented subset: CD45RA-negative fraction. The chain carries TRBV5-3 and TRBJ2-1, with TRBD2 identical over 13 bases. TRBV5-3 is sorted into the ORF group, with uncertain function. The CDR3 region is CARSSPGLAGRNEQFF. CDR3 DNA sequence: TGTGCCAGAAGCAGTCCGGGACTAGCGGGGCGCAATGAGCAGTTCTTC.